This T cell receptor beta chain is drawn from a study of T cells in localized non-small cell lung cancer. The assay was immunoSEQ multiplex PCR, and TCRdb's table has in-frame clones only and misses some. Counted here are fewer than 8,000 clones, approximately 50% occurring once; the ten biggest clones make up 2.8%. Trimming removed 5 bases at V and 4 bases at J, with 20 bases between. The germline V gene has CDR1 GTSNPN and CDR2 SVGIG (reference sequence). The CDR3 runs to 15 residues. The rearrangement links TRBV30 to TRBJ1-1; a weak D match, TRBD1 (6 bases). Specimen: lymph node tissue, collected before any cancer treatment. The TCR was taken from a female donor older than 55 with stage I lung adenocarcinoma. The CDR3 DNA reads TGTGCCTGGGGGCTAGACAGGCGGGTGGGCACTGAAGCTTTCTTT. Protein product: CAWGLDRRVGTEAFF.